This TCR beta chain was retrieved from a study of shared clonotypes between healthy human individuals. Concerning this clone itself: Its specificity is unknown.

Libraries were prepared by immunoSEQ multiplex PCR; TCRdb keeps only in-frame clonotypes and omits some of them. The sample yields about 2 million clones, 85% to 95% seen once. This CDR3 comprises 15 residues. Trimming shortened V by 7 bases and J by 1 base, and 13 bases separated the two germline ends. The V gene's germline CDR1 is SNHLY and CDR2 FYNNEI. Notes on the study in general: Since donors were few, the genetic and exposure-history diversity represented was limited. Estimated richness values were generally larger in naive subsets than in memory subsets.

Sequenced sample: naive CD4+ T cells sorted from blood. Noted subset: CD45RA+ positively selected. The receptor was derived from a man aged 18 to 30 in good health. The chain combines TRBV2 with TRBJ2-2; a possible D gene is TRBD2 (6 bases). The CDR3, as DNA: TGTGCCAGCATCCGCGGGATAGTGAACACCGGGGAGCTGTTTTTT. It translates to CASIRGIVNTGELFF.